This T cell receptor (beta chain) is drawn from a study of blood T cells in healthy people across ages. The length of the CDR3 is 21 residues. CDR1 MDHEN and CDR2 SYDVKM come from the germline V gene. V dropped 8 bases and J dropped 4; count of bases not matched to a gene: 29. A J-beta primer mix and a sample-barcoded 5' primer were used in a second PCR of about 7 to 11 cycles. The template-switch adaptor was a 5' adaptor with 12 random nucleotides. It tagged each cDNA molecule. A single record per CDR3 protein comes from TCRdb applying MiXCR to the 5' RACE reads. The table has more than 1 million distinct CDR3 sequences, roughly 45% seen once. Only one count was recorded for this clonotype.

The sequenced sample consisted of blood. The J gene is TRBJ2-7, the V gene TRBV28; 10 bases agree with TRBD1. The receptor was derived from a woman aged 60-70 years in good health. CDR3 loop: CASEAGTGVFSLVGPSYEQYF. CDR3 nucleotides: TGTGCCAGCGAAGCCGGGACAGGGGTGTTTTCGCTCGTGGGACCATCGTACGAGCAGTACTTC.